This T cell receptor beta chain was retrieved from a study of shared clonotypes between healthy human individuals. The study, taken as a whole, reports: The study found lower generation probabilities in non-shared clonotypes than in those shared by all four donors.

This clone has a single count. Its target is not known. The CDR3 spans 16 residues. Germline V lookup: CDR1 SGHAT, CDR2 FQNNGV. Trimming took 4 bases from V and 2 from J; bases not matched to a gene: 7. It was CD45RO-negative cells, positively selected for CCR7, that made up naive CD8 cells, with terminally differentiated effector memory CD45RA+ cells excluded. Only in-frame clones appear in the TCRdb table, and some are missing; sequencing was by immunoSEQ multiplex PCR. The sample gives nearly 600,000 clones, about 95% of which show up once; around 0.097% is in the top ten. This TCR came from a young woman in good health. The sequencing sample was made of naive CD8+ T cells sorted from blood. The chain is built from TRBV11-2 and TRBJ2-3, with 9 bases matching TRBD1. Here the CDR3 reads CASSSTGTGLTDTQYF. CDR3 nucleotides: TGTGCCAGCAGCTCGACCGGGACAGGGCTCACAGATACGCAGTATTTT.